These 16 T cell receptor beta chains originate from one sample sequenced in a study of identical twins. TCRdb reprocessed the 5' RACE reads via MiXCR and lists one record per CDR3 protein. The profile shows about 480,000 distinct CDR3 sequences, more than 13% of them singletons. These data were also reused for a study on yellow fever vaccine responses in identical twins.

Sequencing was done on a sample of CD4+ T cells sorted from blood. The receptors were gathered from a woman younger than 35 in good health.

This clonotype was seen only once. J is TRBJ1-1 and V is TRBV3-1; D is undetermined. V was clipped by 7 bases and J by 1 base, with 10 bases between them. CDR3 length: 13 amino acids. CDR1 and CDR2 (germline): LGHDT, YNNKEL (reference sequence). DNA for the CDR3: TGTGCCAGCAACCTAGACGGGAACACTGAAGCTTTCTTT. Protein: CASNLDGNTEAFF.

This clonotype was found a few times. J is TRBJ2-7 and V is TRBV5-1, with TRBD1 identical over 7 bases. Losses at the gene ends were 0 bases for V and 5 bases for J; bases not matched to a gene: 8. Looked up from germline, CDR1 is SGHRS and CDR2 is YFSETQ. The CDR3 runs to 15 residues. CDR3 in DNA: TGCGCCAGCAGCTTGGTGGGACAGAAGGGTGACGAGCAGTACTTC. This codes for CASSLVGQKGDEQYF.

This chain connects TRBV6-1 to TRBJ1-1; 8 bases line up with TRBD1. Germline CDR1 and CDR2: MNHNS and SASEGT. J gave up 0 bases and V 6 bases, and 9 bases lay outside the gene matches. This CDR3 is built from 16 residues. CDR3 DNA: TGTGCCAGCAGACTTACAGGGGGTCGAATGAACACTGAAGCTTTCTTT. Translated, it gives CASRLTGGRMNTEAFF.

This clonotype was found a few times. The rearrangement joins TRBV7-2 to TRBJ2-2; D possibly uses TRBD1 or TRBD2 (5 bases each). Germline CDR1 SGHTA, CDR2 FQGNSA. V shed 5 bases and J shed 5 bases, with 12 bases lying between them. CDR3 size: 14 residues. DNA for the CDR3: TGTGCCAGCAGCGCCCGGGACGAAACCGGGGAGCTGTTTTTT. Amino acids: CASSARDETGELFF.

The V and J genes are TRBV4-3 and TRBJ2-1, with a tentative D call TRBD2 (5 bases). Trimming stripped 4 bases from V and 9 bases from J, with 13 bases between. Germline V gene data show CDR1 as LGHNA and CDR2 as YSLEER. CDR3 size: 13 residues. The CDR3 DNA sequence: TGCGCCAGCAGCCTTAAACTAGTGGGTGAGCAGTTCTTC. Amino acid sequence: CASSLKLVGEQFF.

In its sample, this clonotype was seen a few times. The chain couples TRBV7-6 to TRBJ2-7; maybe TRBD1 (6 bases). The V gene lost 0 bases and the J gene lost 2 bases, with 14 bases spanning the gap. Germline V gene lookup returns CDR1 SGHVS and CDR2 FNYEAQ. CDR3 length: 16 residues. In DNA form, the CDR3 reads TGTGCCAGCAGCTTAGCAGGAAGGACAGTACCCTACGAGCAGTACTTC. Translating it yields CASSLAGRTVPYEQYF.

This clonotype was picked up a small number of times. This chain uses TRBV18 with TRBJ2-7, with D perhaps TRBD1 or TRBD2 (6 bases each). CDR1 KGHSH and CDR2 LQKENI come from the germline V gene. The CDR3 contains 14 residues. Trimming shortened V by 5 bases and J by 6 bases, and 17 bases separated the two germline ends. CDR3: CASSSGTTGGEQYF. In DNA form, the CDR3 reads TGTGCCAGCTCATCCGGGACAACCGGGGGCGAGCAGTACTTC.

This clonotype was seen a handful of times. In DNA form, the CDR3 reads TGCAGTGCTAGGTCGACTCGGGGGGGCCAAGAGACCCAGTACTTC. It yields the protein CSARSTRGGQETQYF. This sequence joins TRBV20-1 and TRBJ2-5; 8 bases align to TRBD2. The junction had 7 bases not matched to a gene; V was cut back by 3 bases and J by 1 base. The germline CDR1 and CDR2 sequences are DFQATT and SNEGSKA (reference sequence). This CDR3 contains 15 residues.

In this sample, this clonotype turned up a few times. The rearrangement uses TRBV20-1 and TRBJ2-3; 9 bases match TRBD2. The ends lost 0 bases at V and 2 bases at J; junction bases unmatched: 6. The CDR3 has 16 amino acids. Germline V gives CDR1 DFQATT, CDR2 SNEGSKA (reference sequence). CDR3 coding DNA: TGCAGTGCTAGAGATCCGCAGCGGGGGGCCACAGATACGCAGTATTTT. It yields the protein CSARDPQRGATDTQYF.

This clonotype occurred many times. V usage is TRBV7-2 and J usage is TRBJ2-1; D is uncertain. The CDR3 has 11 amino acids. The V end lost 3 bases, the J end lost 8 bases, and 5 bases lay between the germline ends. Germline lookup yields CDR1 SGHTA and CDR2 FQGNSA. Written as DNA, the CDR3 is TGTGCCAGCAGCTTTAACGATGAGCAGTTCTTC. Residues: CASSFNDEQFF.

The V call is TRBV10-3, the J call TRBJ2-5, with D possibly being TRBD1 or TRBD2 (6 bases each). The CDR3 contains 16 residues. Germline V gives CDR1 ENHRY, CDR2 SYGVKD. Trimming stripped 0 bases from V and 1 base from J, with 12 bases between. The CDR3 region is CAISESPGASQETQYF. CDR3 sequence (DNA): TGTGCCATCAGTGAGTCGCCGGGGGCCTCCCAAGAGACCCAGTACTTC.

This clonotype occurred many times. The V gene is TRBV29-1, the J gene TRBJ2-2; possible D gene TRBD2, 6 bases. Per the germline V gene, CDR1 is SQVTM and CDR2 is ANQGSEA. Trimming took off 0 bases at V and 11 bases at J, with 19 bases between the two ends. This CDR3 spans 15 amino acids. Here the CDR3 DNA reads TGCAGCGTTGAAGAGGCCGCAGGGAGGCGGGCTGAGCTGTTTTTT. It yields the protein CSVEEAAGRRAELFF.

The sample holds many counts of this clonotype. J is TRBJ2-7 and V is TRBV15; TRBD1 agrees at 8 bases. Germline-derived CDR1 and CDR2 are LNHNV and YYDKDF (reference sequence). The CDR3 length is 15 residues. The J segment lost 2 bases and the V segment lost 1 base, leaving 4 bases of the junction unmatched. The CDR3 DNA is TGTGCCACCAGCAGAGCCGGACAGGGTACCTACGAGCAGTACTTC. It codes for CATSRAGQGTYEQYF.

This clonotype showed up just a few times. The rearrangement uses TRBV2 and TRBJ1-1; D may be TRBD1 (5 bases). Trimming took 4 bases from V and 0 from J, leaving 9 bases between them. This CDR3 region has 14 residues. Per germline, CDR1 SNHLY and CDR2 FYNNEI. CDR3 nucleotides: TGTGCCAGCAGTGTAGGGGTTTTGAACACTGAAGCTTTCTTT. Translation gives CASSVGVLNTEAFF.

This clonotype was seen at least ten times. V and J are TRBV6-1 and TRBJ2-1, with 8 bases lining up with TRBD2. Germline trimming cut 10 bases from V and 0 bases from J; bases unmatched to any gene: 8. Germline V gene sequence: CDR1 MNHNS, CDR2 SASEGT. The CDR3 spans 15 residues. The CDR3 sequence: CATLPRGGSYNEQFF. The CDR3 DNA is TGTGCCACCCTACCTCGGGGGGGCTCCTACAATGAGCAGTTCTTC.

J is TRBJ2-1 and V is TRBV20-1, with D perhaps TRBD1 or TRBD2 (6 bases each). The V and J ends lost 8 bases and 9 bases respectively, with 20 bases between them. Germline-derived CDR1 and CDR2 are DFQATT and SNEGSKA (reference sequence). The CDR3 sequence is 13 residues long. Here the CDR3 reads CSSRDTLGGEQFF. The CDR3 DNA reads TGCAGTTCCCGGGACACGCTCGGGGGTGAGCAGTTCTTC.